The 3 T cell receptor beta chains below come from one sample, sequenced in a study of radiotherapy plus CTLA-4 blockade in lung cancer. Data came from immunoSEQ multiplex PCR; TCRdb stores just in-frame clones and leaves some out. The table includes about 48,000 clones, 75% to 90% detected once. Here the sequenced sample was peripheral blood, taken from a patient treated with radiotherapy plus ipilimumab. The source is a human donor with non-small cell lung cancer that progressed on radiotherapy plus ipilimumab. Some clones in this sample may be carry-over from other donors' samples.

The gene calls are TRBV27 and TRBJ1-6; the D is unclear. Trimming cost V 0 bases and J 12 bases, with 12 bases left between them. The V gene's germline CDR1 is MNHEY and CDR2 SMNVEV (reference sequence). The CDR3 totals 14 residues. CDR3 nucleotide sequence: TGTGCCAGCAGTTTATCGAGGCCCCAATTACCCCTCCACTTT. It yields the protein CASSLSRPQLPLHF.

The V call is TRBV19, the J call TRBJ2-1, with a tentative D call TRBD1 (6 bases). Germline values: CDR1 LNHDA, CDR2 SQIVND (reference sequence). The length of the CDR3 is 13 residues. Trimming took 5 bases from V and 12 from J, leaving 17 bases between them. In DNA form, the CDR3 reads TGTGCCAGTAGTGAGGGACATCGAATGGGGCAGTTCTTC. Translating it yields CASSEGHRMGQFF.

This chain links TRBV4-2 with TRBJ1-5; 8 nucleotides match TRBD1. From germline, CDR1 is LGHNA and CDR2 YNFKEQ. There are 15 residues in the CDR3. Trimming removed 3 bases from V and 7 bases from J; junction bases left unmatched: 8. CDR3 residues: CASSHQDRDGQPQHF. The DNA for the CDR3 is TGTGCCAGCAGCCACCAGGACAGGGATGGGCAGCCCCAGCATTTT.